This passage covers 32 T cell receptor beta chains from one sample sequenced in a study of T cells in Graves' hyperthyroidism and ophthalmopathy. The TCR beta CDR3 regions underwent amplification using RNA transcripts as the source. Initially, a first-round RT-PCR of the TCR CDR3 employed the HTBI primer set. TCRdb itself ran the multiplex PCR reads through MiXCR, one entry per CDR3 protein. The table shows fewer than 400,000 distinct CDR3 sequences, with 16% occurring only once. The sample taken for sequencing was blood. These receptors all come from a young man with Graves' hyperthyroidism.

The V and J genes are TRBV20-1 and TRBJ2-7; 9 bases are a match to TRBD2. The CDR3 contains 14 residues. The germline CDR1 and CDR2 sequences are DFQATT and SNEGSKA (reference sequence). The junction had 8 bases not matched to a gene; V was cut back by 5 bases and J by 3 bases. CDR3 protein: CSAGRTSDHYEQYF. Here the CDR3 DNA reads TGCAGTGCTGGGCGGACTAGCGACCACTACGAGCAGTACTTC.

This clonotype has more than one count but fewer than ten. Mismatch with germline at one junction end may stem from a read error. This sequence joins TRBV7-7 and TRBJ2-5; D is perhaps TRBD1 (6 bases). This CDR3 is 14 amino acids long. CDR1 SSHAT and CDR2 FNYEAQ come from the germline V gene (reference sequence). The CDR3 reads CASSLGQRVETQYF. CDR3 in DNA: TGTGCTAGCAGCTTAGGACAGAGGGTGGAGACCCAGTACTTC.

A few counts support this clonotype. This chain connects TRBV4-2 to TRBJ2-7, with 9 bases aligning to TRBD2. The CDR3 has 15 residues. CDR1 and CDR2 from the germline V gene are LGHNA and YNFKEQ. V was clipped by 1 base and J by 5 bases; unmatched bases: 6. DNA for the CDR3: TGTGCCAGCAGCCAAGGCGGGGGGGCGGGGGACGAGCAGTACTTC. Translating gives CASSQGGGAGDEQYF.

This clonotype was found many times. V and J are TRBV2 and TRBJ1-5; 7 bases fit TRBD1. The V gene end was trimmed by 6 bases and the J gene end by 9 bases; junction bases not matched to a gene: 8. The CDR3 is made up of 13 amino acids. Germline CDR1 is SNHLY and CDR2 is FYNNEI. The CDR3 DNA sequence: TGTGCCAGCAGGGGGACAGCCCAATTGCCCCAGCATTTT. Translating gives CASRGTAQLPQHF.

V usage is TRBV7-8 and J usage is TRBJ2-1; D gene uncertain. V lost 4 bases, J lost 2 bases, and 9 bases lay in between. In germline, CDR1 is SGHVS, CDR2 FQNEAQ. CDR3 length: 14 residues. Written as DNA, the CDR3 is TGTGCCAGCAGCTCTCAGGTCCCCTACAATGAGCAGTTCTTC. Amino acid sequence: CASSSQVPYNEQFF.

This clonotype occurred a few times. The chain has TRBV5-1 and TRBJ2-7, with D tentatively TRBD1 or TRBD2 (5 bases each). CDR1 and CDR2 from the germline V gene are SGHRS and YFSETQ. The CDR3 length is 16 residues. Deletions cut 3 bases from V and 2 bases from J, with 18 bases between. The CDR3 loop reads CASSYGTAKGPYEQYF. In DNA, the CDR3 is TGCGCCAGCAGCTATGGGACGGCCAAGGGACCCTACGAGCAGTACTTC. Complete variable domain (other parts from reference TRBV5-1 and TRBJ2-7): KAGVTQTPRYLIKTRGQQVTLSCSPISGHRSVSWYQQTPGQGLQFLFEYFSETQRNKGNFPGRFSGRQFSNSRSEMNVSTLELGDSALYLCASSYGTAKGPYEQYFGPGTRLTVT.

This clonotype came up many times. V is TRBV25-1 and J is TRBJ2-7; 11 positions match TRBD1. Per germline, CDR1 MGHDK and CDR2 SYGVNS. After removal of 4 bases from V and 4 bases from J, the junction contained 15 bases not matched to a gene. This CDR3 has 18 residues. The CDR3: CASSGRDRGKSRTYEQYF. In DNA form, the CDR3 reads TGTGCCAGCAGTGGCCGGGACAGGGGGAAATCCCGCACTTACGAGCAGTACTTC.

This clonotype showed up many times. The chain has TRBV20-1 and TRBJ2-5, with TRBD2 as a possible D gene (6 bases). The V and J ends lost 7 bases and 2 bases respectively, with 14 bases between them. The CDR3 sequence is 13 residues long. CDR1 is DFQATT and CDR2 is SNEGSKA in the germline V gene (reference sequence). The chain's CDR3 is CSVEGSGQETQYF. DNA of the CDR3: TGCAGTGTGGAGGGGTCCGGACAAGAGACCCAGTACTTC.

This clonotype showed up just a few times. The rearrangement joins TRBV28 to TRBJ1-4; D uncertain. The CDR3 consists of 17 residues. CDR1 is MDHEN, CDR2 SYDVKM, per germline. V gave up 2 bases and J gave up 4 bases, with 17 bases separating them. Here the CDR3 DNA reads TGTGCCAGCAGTTTAAATTTTCGGGCCTTCATTAATGAAAAACTGTTTTTT. Its translation: CASSLNFRAFINEKLFF.

The V and J genes are TRBV2 and TRBJ2-1; 9 bases are a match to TRBD2. Germline loops: CDR1 SNHLY, CDR2 FYNNEI. This CDR3 is 14 amino acids long. V shed 7 bases, J shed 7 bases, and the junction held 8 bases outside the gene matches. The CDR3: CASTVAGVKNEQFF. The CDR3 nucleotides read TGTGCCAGCACGGTAGCGGGAGTGAAAAATGAGCAGTTCTTC.

This clonotype was seen a few times. This may be a read error, as it is one base from a much larger clone. The chain couples TRBV28 to TRBJ2-7, with a possible D match to TRBD1 (5 bases). This CDR3 region has 12 residues. The V gene's germline CDR1 is MDHEN and CDR2 SYDVKM. The chain's CDR3 is CARSSGSNEQYF. The CDR3 coding sequence is TGTGCCCGCAGTTCAGGGTCTAACGAGCAGTACTTC.

This clonotype was detected ten times or more. V and J are TRBV7-2 and TRBJ2-5; D is undetermined. Trimming removed 2 bases from V and 7 bases from J, with 20 bases in between. Germline lookup yields CDR1 SGHTA and CDR2 FQGNSA. CDR3 length: 16 residues. The chain's CDR3 is CASSLSGVLGSGTQYF. The CDR3 DNA is TGTGCCAGCAGCTTAAGTGGGGTTTTAGGATCAGGGACCCAGTACTTC.

This clonotype was found many times. J is TRBJ1-6 and V is TRBV2; D uncertain. The ends were cut back, 2 bases at V and 11 bases at J, with 10 bases in the middle. This CDR3 region has 13 residues. Germline lookup yields CDR1 SNHLY and CDR2 FYNNEI. In DNA form, the CDR3 reads TGTGCCAGCAGTGAATCAGAGGAGCCACCCCTCCACTTT. It yields the protein CASSESEEPPLHF.

This clonotype was seen many times. The V and J genes are TRBV6-2 or TRBV6-3 and TRBJ1-1; 7 bases map to TRBD1. Germline CDR1 is MNHEY and CDR2 is SVGEGT. V lost 9 bases and J lost 3; bases outside the gene matches: 7. This CDR3 has 13 amino acids. Here the CDR3 reads CARNRDRDTEAFF. In DNA, the CDR3 is TGTGCCAGGAACCGGGACAGAGACACTGAAGCTTTCTTT.

The table lists this clonotype with a few counts. V usage is TRBV12-3 or TRBV12-4 and J usage is TRBJ1-2; TRBD1 aligns across 8 bases. V was clipped by 1 base and J by 6 bases; unmatched bases: 10. This CDR3 comprises 16 residues. DNA of the CDR3: TGTGCCAGCAGTTTAGTGGAACTCGGGACAGGAGATGGCTACACCTTC. This gives the protein CASSLVELGTGDGYTF.

Ten or more counts support this clonotype. The chain uses TRBV7-2 and TRBJ2-1, with D unclear. The CDR3 covers 14 residues. V was clipped by 6 bases and J by 6 bases, with 15 bases between them. Germline loops: CDR1 SGHTA, CDR2 FQGNSA. The CDR3 nucleotides are TGTGCCAGCAGTATCCCCTTGTACGGCAATGAGCAGTTCTTC. It encodes CASSIPLYGNEQFF.

This clonotype was seen many times. This chain links TRBV5-1 with TRBJ2-3, with 12 nucleotides matching TRBD1. The trim removed 5 bases at V and 1 base at J, leaving 17 bases unmatched. This CDR3 is built from 20 residues. CDR1 and CDR2 from the germline V gene are SGHRS and YFSETQ. CDR3 nucleotide sequence: TGCGCCAGCAGACCCGGGACAGGGGGCGGAAAAACTAGCGGCACAGATACGCAGTATTTT. Translated: CASRPGTGGGKTSGTDTQYF. Looking up the rest from reference TRBV5-1 and TRBJ2-3 gives the full variable domain: KAGVTQTPRYLIKTRGQQVTLSCSPISGHRSVSWYQQTPGQGLQFLFEYFSETQRNKGNFPGRFSGRQFSNSRSEMNVSTLELGDSALYLCASRPGTGGGKTSGTDTQYFGPGTRLTVL.

The table lists this clonotype with a few counts. The gene calls are TRBV15 and TRBJ2-7; tentative D call: TRBD2 (6 bases). The CDR3 contains 15 residues. V was cut by 1 base and J by 3 bases, with 13 bases left in between. Looked up from germline, CDR1 is LNHNV and CDR2 is YYDKDF (reference sequence). The DNA for the CDR3 is TGTGCCACCAGCAGAGTGGGGGGAGGAATCTACGAGCAGTACTTC. The encoded protein is CATSRVGGGIYEQYF.

The chain joins TRBV6-1 to TRBJ2-7; D might be TRBD2 (6 bases). Germline V gene sequence: CDR1 MNHNS, CDR2 SASEGT. The CDR3 totals 14 residues. The V end lost 3 bases, the J end lost 5 bases, and 14 bases lay between the germline ends. The CDR3 region is CASSEEGVFDEQYF. CDR3 DNA sequence: TGTGCCAGCAGTGAGGAGGGCGTTTTCGACGAGCAGTACTTC.

In this sample, this clonotype turned up a few times. The J gene is TRBJ2-7, the V gene TRBV19; D might be TRBD1 or TRBD2, each matching 5 bases. V was shortened by 6 bases and J by 0 bases, with 12 bases between the two germline ends. Germline V gene lookup returns CDR1 LNHDA and CDR2 SQIVND (reference sequence). This CDR3 comprises 14 residues. Written as DNA, the CDR3 is TGTGCCAGTAGCTGGGACGGCAGCTCCTACGAGCAGTACTTC. This encodes CASSWDGSSYEQYF.

This clonotype was counted many times. In DNA form, the CDR3 reads TGTGCCAGCAGTTTTTCGACTAGCCCTCCTAACGAGCAGTACTTC. This gives the protein CASSFSTSPPNEQYF. J is TRBJ2-7 and V is TRBV27; TRBD2 matches 7 bases. The germline CDR1 and CDR2 sequences are MNHEY and SMNVEV (reference sequence). V was clipped by 3 bases and J by 5 bases; unmatched bases: 10. This CDR3 contains 15 residues.

The CDR3 DNA is TGCAGTGCTAGAAGGCGGGGGAATAATTCACCCCTCCACTTT. It encodes CSARRRGNNSPLHF. The chain carries TRBV20-1 and TRBJ1-6, with TRBD1 as a possible D gene (5 bases). From germline, CDR1 is DFQATT and CDR2 SNEGSKA (reference sequence). The V gene lost 2 bases and the J gene lost 5 bases, with 10 bases spanning the gap. This CDR3 has 14 amino acids.

This clonotype has only a few counts. V usage is TRBV4-1 and J usage is TRBJ2-7, with TRBD2 matching 11 bases. Per germline, CDR1 MGHRA and CDR2 YSYEKL. J lost 2 bases, V lost 0 bases, and 3 bases had no gene match. This CDR3 comprises 16 residues. The CDR3 here is CASSQEGTSGPYEQYF. For the CDR3, the DNA is TGCGCCAGCAGCCAAGAGGGGACTAGCGGACCCTACGAGCAGTACTTC.

This clonotype was seen a handful of times. This chain connects TRBV5-1 to TRBJ2-7; D is perhaps TRBD1 (5 bases). The CDR3 totals 14 residues. The germline V gene has CDR1 SGHRS and CDR2 YFSETQ. The ends were cut back, 6 bases at V and 3 bases at J, with 16 bases in the middle. The DNA of the CDR3 is TGCGCCAGCAACCCCGGTGGGGCCGGCTACGAGCAGTACTTC. This encodes CASNPGGAGYEQYF.

In this sample, this clonotype turned up many times. The chain recombines TRBV11-2 with TRBJ2-5; D is uncertain. This CDR3 spans 14 amino acids. V gave up 3 bases and J gave up 1 base, with 9 bases separating them. CDR1 is SGHAT, CDR2 FQNNGV, per germline. The CDR3 coding sequence is TGTGCCAGCAGCTTGGGCCTGTTCCAAGAGACCCAGTACTTC. It encodes CASSLGLFQETQYF. The full variable domain, completed using reference TRBV11-2 and TRBJ2-5, is EAGVAQSPRYKIIEKRQSVAFWCNPISGHATLYWYQQILGQGPKLLIQFQNNGVVDDSQLPKDRFSAERLKGVDSTLKIQPAKLEDSAVYLCASSLGLFQETQYFGPGTRLLVL.

This clonotype was counted a few times. V and J are TRBV2 and TRBJ2-3; D gene uncertain. The CDR3 spans 14 residues. The V end lost 3 bases, the J end lost 2 bases, and 9 bases lay between the germline ends. Germline CDR1 and CDR2: SNHLY and FYNNEI. The DNA for the CDR3 is TGTGCCAGCAGTGAGTTCCGTCACACAGATACGCAGTATTTT. It translates to CASSEFRHTDTQYF.

The chain employs TRBV4-2 and TRBJ1-4, with D possibly being TRBD1 (6 bases). Trimming left V 3 bases short and J 7 bases short, with 12 bases between. The CDR3 consists of 14 residues. Germline lookup yields CDR1 LGHNA and CDR2 YNFKEQ. CDR3 sequence (DNA): TGTGCCAGCAGCCACAGGGGCGAAGGTGAAAAACTGTTTTTT. It encodes CASSHRGEGEKLFF.

The sample holds a few counts of this clonotype. The chain is built from TRBV4-2 and TRBJ2-7; TRBD2 matches 8 bases. Germline V lookup: CDR1 LGHNA, CDR2 YNFKEQ. The CDR3 runs 15 residues. V gave up 1 base and J gave up 3 bases; unmatched junction bases: 5. The CDR3 is CASSQAGLASYEQYF. For the CDR3, the DNA is TGTGCCAGCAGCCAAGCCGGACTAGCCAGCTACGAGCAGTACTTC.

This clonotype was found many times. The chain has TRBV5-1 and TRBJ2-7; D may correspond to TRBD1 or TRBD2 (5 bases each). Germline CDR1 is SGHRS and CDR2 is YFSETQ. V shed 5 bases and J shed 7 bases, with 19 bases lying between them. The CDR3 extends over 14 amino acids. CDR3 residues: CASSLQEPRREQYF. The CDR3 nucleotides read TGCGCCAGCAGTTTACAGGAACCCCGGAGGGAGCAGTACTTC.

The sample holds many counts of this clonotype. The chain joins TRBV2 to TRBJ2-7, with unresolved D. The germline V gene encodes CDR1 SNHLY and CDR2 FYNNEI. This CDR3 is 10 amino acids long. Trimming shortened V by 3 bases and J by 3 bases, and 0 bases separated the two germline ends. CDR3 sequence reads: CASSDYEQYF. CDR3 nucleotide sequence: TGTGCCAGCAGTGACTACGAGCAGTACTTC.

V and J are TRBV5-1 and TRBJ2-3, with no clear D. The V gene lost 5 bases and the J gene lost 2 bases, with 12 bases spanning the gap. The CDR3 has 14 residues. In germline, CDR1 is SGHRS, CDR2 YFSETQ. The CDR3 is CASSEVINTDTQYF. The CDR3 DNA follows: TGCGCCAGCAGTGAAGTAATTAACACAGATACGCAGTATTTT.

The table lists this clonotype with many counts. The gene calls are TRBV5-1 and TRBJ2-5; maybe TRBD2 (5 bases). V was shortened by 8 bases and J by 4 bases, with 21 bases between the two germline ends. Per the germline V gene, CDR1 is SGHRS and CDR2 is YFSETQ. This CDR3 comprises 15 residues. CDR3 sequence (DNA): TGCGCCAGTAGGAGCAGCGGCTGGGAAGGAGAGACCCAGTACTTC. Protein sequence: CASRSSGWEGETQYF.